A selection of T cell receptor beta chains follows, all from one sample in a study of cytomegalovirus exposure and HLA in healthy donors. The repertoire was sequenced with immunoSEQ multiplex PCR; TCRdb's copy has only in-frame clones and lacks some. The sample lists roughly 180,000 clones, about 80% occurring once. What was sequenced was PBMCs. All receptors derive from a woman aged 25 to 39 in good health and CMV-seropositive. CDR3s include the opening cysteine and the closing phenylalanine or tryptophan. D genes are given only for firm matches. The listing skips clone size in some rows; elsewhere it reads once, few, many or a size class.

v_call: TRBV7-3
j_call: TRBJ2-5
clone_size: -
d_call: TRBD1
cdr3_aa: CASVPRPPRGQETQYF
cdr3_nt: TGTGCCAGCGTCCCACGTCCCCCCAGGGGGCAAGAGACCCAGTACTTC

v_call: TRBV25-1
j_call: TRBJ1-2
clone_size: few
d_call: TRBD1
cdr3_aa: CASRYSGTGVGYTF
cdr3_nt: TGTGCCAGCAGATACTCCGGGACAGGGGTTGGCTACACCTTC

v_call: TRBV7-3
j_call: TRBJ2-2
clone_size: -
d_call: -
cdr3_aa: CASSFNSGELFF
cdr3_nt: TGTGCCAGCAGCTTCAACTCCGGGGAGCTGTTTTTT

v_call: TRBV28
j_call: TRBJ1-1
clone_size: -
d_call: TRBD1
cdr3_aa: CASSLPGGGNTEAFF
cdr3_nt: TGTGCCAGCAGCTTGCCAGGGGGAGGGAACACTGAAGCTTTCTTT

v_call: TRBV5-1
j_call: TRBJ2-7
clone_size: -
d_call: TRBD1
cdr3_aa: CASSLGGTGSYEQYF
cdr3_nt: TGCGCCAGCAGCTTGGGTGGGACAGGTTCCTACGAGCAGTACTTC

v_call: TRBV29-1
j_call: TRBJ2-2
clone_size: few
d_call: -
cdr3_aa: CSVGQSGELFF
cdr3_nt: TGCAGCGTAGGACAGTCCGGGGAGCTGTTTTTT

v_call: TRBV4-3
j_call: TRBJ1-3
clone_size: -
d_call: -
cdr3_aa: CASRGASGNTIYF
cdr3_nt: TGCGCCAGCAGGGGAGCGTCTGGAAACACCATATATTTT

v_call: TRBV11-2
j_call: TRBJ1-2
clone_size: few
d_call: -
cdr3_aa: CASSFGGGLTNYGYTF
cdr3_nt: TGTGCCAGCAGCTTCGGGGGGGGGCTCACTAACTATGGCTACACCTTC

v_call: TRBV7-2
j_call: TRBJ2-7
clone_size: once
d_call: -
cdr3_aa: CASSWSLTSIYEQYF
cdr3_nt: TGTGCCAGCAGCTGGTCGCTCACTAGTATCTACGAGCAGTACTTC

v_call: TRBV30
j_call: TRBJ1-3
clone_size: -
d_call: -
cdr3_aa: CAWSYTSGNTIYF
cdr3_nt: TGTGCCTGGAGTTACACATCTGGAAACACCATATATTTT

v_call: TRBV25-1
j_call: TRBJ1-2
clone_size: -
d_call: -
cdr3_aa: CASSDRGSGGYTF
cdr3_nt: TGTGCCAGCAGTGACCGGGGAAGCGGTGGCTACACCTTC

v_call: TRBV18
j_call: TRBJ2-7
clone_size: once
d_call: -
cdr3_aa: CASSPSSYEQYF
cdr3_nt: TGTGCCAGCTCCCCTAGCTCCTACGAGCAGTACTTC

v_call: TRBV5-1
j_call: TRBJ2-2
clone_size: few
d_call: -
cdr3_aa: CATRGRGFDGELFF
cdr3_nt: TGCGCCACCAGAGGAAGGGGGTTTGACGGGGAGCTGTTTTTT

v_call: TRBV10-1
j_call: TRBJ2-7
clone_size: -
d_call: -
cdr3_aa: CASSVNLGAGTYEQYF
cdr3_nt: TGCGCCAGCAGTGTAAACCTGGGAGCGGGCACCTACGAGCAGTACTTC

v_call: TRBV5-4
j_call: TRBJ2-4
clone_size: -
d_call: -
cdr3_aa: CASSFQGNKNIQYF
cdr3_nt: TGTGCCAGCAGCTTTCAGGGTAACAAAAACATTCAGTACTTC

v_call: TRBV19
j_call: TRBJ1-2
clone_size: -
d_call: TRBD1
cdr3_aa: CASSRAGGYGYTF
cdr3_nt: TGTGCCAGTAGTAGGGCAGGGGGCTATGGCTACACCTTC

v_call: TRBV19
j_call: TRBJ1-2
clone_size: -
d_call: TRBD1
cdr3_aa: CASSRDTGVGYTF
cdr3_nt: TGTGCCAGTAGTCGAGATACAGGGGTCGGCTACACCTTC

v_call: TRBV19
j_call: TRBJ1-2
clone_size: -
d_call: -
cdr3_aa: CASSPSPLYGYTF
cdr3_nt: TGTGCCAGTAGTCCCAGTCCATTATATGGCTACACCTTC

v_call: TRBV7-2
j_call: TRBJ2-2
clone_size: -
d_call: TRBD2
cdr3_aa: CASSLVDSGRVLTGELFF
cdr3_nt: TGTGCCAGCAGCCTAGTTGATAGCGGGAGAGTCCTCACCGGGGAGCTGTTTTTT

v_call: TRBV2
j_call: TRBJ2-5
clone_size: -
d_call: -
cdr3_aa: CASSEVRVETQYF
cdr3_nt: TGTGCCAGCAGTGAAGTGCGGGTAGAGACCCAGTACTTC

v_call: TRBV11-3
j_call: TRBJ2-2
clone_size: once
d_call: TRBD1
cdr3_aa: CASVSGQGAGELFF
cdr3_nt: TGTGCCAGCGTCTCGGGACAGGGGGCCGGGGAGCTGTTTTTT

v_call: TRBV18
j_call: TRBJ1-1
clone_size: -
d_call: -
cdr3_aa: CASSSAGIGAFF
cdr3_nt: TGTGCCAGCTCATCGGCCGGGATCGGGGCTTTCTTT

v_call: TRBV9
j_call: TRBJ2-2
clone_size: -
d_call: -
cdr3_aa: CASSVEGPANTGELFF
cdr3_nt: TGTGCCAGCAGCGTAGAGGGGCCGGCGAACACCGGGGAGCTGTTTTTT

v_call: TRBV9
j_call: TRBJ2-2
clone_size: -
d_call: -
cdr3_aa: CASVRKGTSLDITSGELFF
cdr3_nt: TGTGCCAGCGTACGTAAAGGGACATCCCTGGACATCACGTCCGGGGAGCTGTTTTTT

v_call: TRBV28
j_call: TRBJ2-7
clone_size: -
d_call: -
cdr3_aa: CASSLGKGPTSTPYEQYF
cdr3_nt: TGTGCCAGCAGTCTGGGGAAGGGGCCAACCTCGACTCCCTACGAGCAGTACTTC

v_call: TRBV4-3
j_call: TRBJ2-1
clone_size: -
d_call: TRBD2
cdr3_aa: CASSQEQRELNEQFF
cdr3_nt: TGCGCCAGCAGCCAAGAGCAGCGGGAGCTGAATGAGCAGTTCTTC

v_call: TRBV5-4
j_call: TRBJ2-7
clone_size: -
d_call: TRBD2
cdr3_aa: CASSAGTSGAYEQYF
cdr3_nt: TGTGCCAGCAGCGCCGGGACTAGCGGGGCCTACGAGCAGTACTTC

v_call: TRBV7-7
j_call: TRBJ2-5
clone_size: -
d_call: -
cdr3_aa: CASSLAGTGLETQYF
cdr3_nt: TGTGCCAGCAGCCTCGCAGGAACAGGGTTGGAGACCCAGTACTTC